The sequence of this TCR beta chain was determined in a study of immune evolution from preneoplasia to lung adenocarcinoma. The CDR3 runs 13 residues. Germline CDR1 SNHLY, CDR2 FYNNEI. The ends were cut back, 7 bases at V and 2 bases at J, with 11 bases in the middle. Remarks on this clone: No antigen is known for it.

Findings and limits, study-wide: Normal lung had highest clonality; later lesions appeared denser, more diverse. Normal lung had the highest top T cell clone frequencies.

Assay used: immunoSEQ multiplex PCR; TCRdb lists only in-frame clones, some missing. The sample yields around 10,000 clones, roughly 80% seen once. Resections took place in Japan or China from about 2014 to 2018. Two lung cancer pathologists independently confirmed each histologic diagnosis. This TCR was sampled from a person aged 55 to 75 with lung adenocarcinoma. Some clones in this sample may be carry-over from other donors' samples. The sequenced sample was FFPE normal lung tissue adjacent to the tumor. V usage is TRBV2 and J usage is TRBJ1-1; weak D call: TRBD1 (5 bases). The DNA of the CDR3 is TGTGCCAGCACGTACAGGCCCAACACTGAAGCTTTCTTT. The encoded protein is CASTYRPNTEAFF.